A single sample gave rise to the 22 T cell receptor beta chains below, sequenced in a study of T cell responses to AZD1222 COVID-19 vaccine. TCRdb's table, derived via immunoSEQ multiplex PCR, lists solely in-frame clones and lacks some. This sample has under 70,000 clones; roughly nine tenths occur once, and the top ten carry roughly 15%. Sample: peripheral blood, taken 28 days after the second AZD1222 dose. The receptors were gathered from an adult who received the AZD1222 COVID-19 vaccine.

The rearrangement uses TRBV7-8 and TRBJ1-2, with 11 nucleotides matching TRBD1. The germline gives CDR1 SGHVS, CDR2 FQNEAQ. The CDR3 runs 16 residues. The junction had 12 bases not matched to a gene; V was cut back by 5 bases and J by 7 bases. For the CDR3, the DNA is TGTGCCAGCAGCCCCCGGACAGGGGGCGGTAGGGGTGGCTACACCTTC. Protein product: CASSPRTGGGRGGYTF.

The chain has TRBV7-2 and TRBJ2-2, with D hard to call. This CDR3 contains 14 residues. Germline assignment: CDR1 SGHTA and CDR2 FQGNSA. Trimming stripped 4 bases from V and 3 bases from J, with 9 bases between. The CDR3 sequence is CASSSPLDTGELFF. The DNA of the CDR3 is TGTGCCAGCAGCTCCCCGCTAGACACCGGGGAGCTGTTTTTT.

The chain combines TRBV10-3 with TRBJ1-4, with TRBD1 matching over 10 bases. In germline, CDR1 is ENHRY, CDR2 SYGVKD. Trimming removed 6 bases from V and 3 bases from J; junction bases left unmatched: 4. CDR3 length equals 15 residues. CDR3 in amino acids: CAIRGTGEPNEKLFF. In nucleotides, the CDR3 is TGTGCCATCAGAGGGACAGGGGAACCTAATGAAAAACTGTTTTTT.

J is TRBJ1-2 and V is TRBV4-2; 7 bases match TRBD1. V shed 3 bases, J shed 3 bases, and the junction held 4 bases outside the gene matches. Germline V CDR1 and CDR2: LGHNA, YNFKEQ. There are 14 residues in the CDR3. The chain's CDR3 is CASSHYRGDYGYTF. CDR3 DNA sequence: TGTGCCAGCAGCCACTACAGGGGTGACTATGGCTACACCTTC.

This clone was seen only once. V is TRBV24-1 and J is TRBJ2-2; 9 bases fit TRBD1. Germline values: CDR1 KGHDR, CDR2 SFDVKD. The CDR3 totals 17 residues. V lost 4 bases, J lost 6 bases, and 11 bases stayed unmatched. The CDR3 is CATSDRGQGSRAGELFF. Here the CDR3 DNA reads TGTGCCACCAGTGACCGCGGACAGGGGTCGAGGGCCGGGGAGCTGTTTTTT.

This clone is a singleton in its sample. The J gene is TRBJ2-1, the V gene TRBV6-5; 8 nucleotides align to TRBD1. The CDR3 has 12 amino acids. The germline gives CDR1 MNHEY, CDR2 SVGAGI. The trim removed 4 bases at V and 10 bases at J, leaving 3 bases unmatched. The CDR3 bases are TGTGCCAGCAGTTTCCGGACAGGGGAGCAGTTCTTC. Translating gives CASSFRTGEQFF.

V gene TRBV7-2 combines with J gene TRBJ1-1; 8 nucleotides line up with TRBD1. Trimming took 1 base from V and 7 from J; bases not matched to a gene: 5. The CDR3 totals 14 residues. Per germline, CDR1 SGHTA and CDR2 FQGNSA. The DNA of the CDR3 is TGTGCCAGCAGCTTAGGCAGGACAGGGCTTGAAGCTTTCTTT. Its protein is CASSLGRTGLEAFF.

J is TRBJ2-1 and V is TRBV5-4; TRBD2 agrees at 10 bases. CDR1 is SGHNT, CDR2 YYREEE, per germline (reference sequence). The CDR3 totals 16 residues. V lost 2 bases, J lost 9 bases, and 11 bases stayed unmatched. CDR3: CASSFGASGRISEQFF. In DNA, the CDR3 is TGTGCCAGCAGCTTTGGGGCTAGCGGGAGAATAAGTGAGCAGTTCTTC.

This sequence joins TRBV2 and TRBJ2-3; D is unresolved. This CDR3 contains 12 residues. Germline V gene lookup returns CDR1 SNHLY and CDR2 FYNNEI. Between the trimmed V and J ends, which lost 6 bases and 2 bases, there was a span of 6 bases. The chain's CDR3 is CASRPDTDTQYF. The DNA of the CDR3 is TGTGCCAGCAGGCCCGACACAGATACGCAGTATTTT.

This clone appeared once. The CDR3 is CASSLKGYTEAFF. The CDR3, as DNA: TGTGCCAGCAGTTTAAAGGGTTACACTGAAGCTTTCTTT. The chain couples TRBV27 to TRBJ1-1; D gene ambiguous. Per the germline V gene, CDR1 is MNHEY and CDR2 is SMNVEV (reference sequence). Trimming removed 2 bases at V and 3 bases at J, with 7 bases between. The CDR3 is 13 residues long.

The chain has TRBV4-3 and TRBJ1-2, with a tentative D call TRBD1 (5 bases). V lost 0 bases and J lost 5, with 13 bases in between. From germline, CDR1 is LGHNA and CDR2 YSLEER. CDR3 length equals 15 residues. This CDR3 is CASSQELGRVYGYTF. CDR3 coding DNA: TGCGCCAGCAGCCAAGAGCTGGGGCGCGTATATGGCTACACCTTC.

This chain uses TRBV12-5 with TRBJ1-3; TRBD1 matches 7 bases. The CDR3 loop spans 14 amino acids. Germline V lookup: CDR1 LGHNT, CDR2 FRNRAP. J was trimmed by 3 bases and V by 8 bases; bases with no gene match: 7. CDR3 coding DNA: TGTGCTAGTAACGAGGGGGCTCGTGGAAACACCATATATTTT. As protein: CASNEGARGNTIYF.

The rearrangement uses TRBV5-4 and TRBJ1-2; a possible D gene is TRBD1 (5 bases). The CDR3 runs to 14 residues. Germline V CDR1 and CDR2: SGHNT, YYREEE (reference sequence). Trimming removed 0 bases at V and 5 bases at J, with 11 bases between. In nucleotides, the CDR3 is TGTGCCAGCAGCTTGGTCGGGACCCCGTATGGCTACACCTTC. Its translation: CASSLVGTPYGYTF.

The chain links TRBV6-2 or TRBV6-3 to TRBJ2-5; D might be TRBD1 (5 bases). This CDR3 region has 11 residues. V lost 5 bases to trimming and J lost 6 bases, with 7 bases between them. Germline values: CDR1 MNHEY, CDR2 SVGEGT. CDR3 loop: CASSQGKTQYF. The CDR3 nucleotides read TGTGCCAGCAGTCAGGGAAAGACCCAGTACTTC.

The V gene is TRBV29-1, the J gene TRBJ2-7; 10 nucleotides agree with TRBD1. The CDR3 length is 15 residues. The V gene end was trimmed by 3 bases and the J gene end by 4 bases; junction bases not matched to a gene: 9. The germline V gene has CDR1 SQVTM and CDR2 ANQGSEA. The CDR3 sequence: CSVERDRGSSYEQYF. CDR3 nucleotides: TGCAGCGTTGAGCGGGACAGGGGATCTTCGTACGAGCAGTACTTC.

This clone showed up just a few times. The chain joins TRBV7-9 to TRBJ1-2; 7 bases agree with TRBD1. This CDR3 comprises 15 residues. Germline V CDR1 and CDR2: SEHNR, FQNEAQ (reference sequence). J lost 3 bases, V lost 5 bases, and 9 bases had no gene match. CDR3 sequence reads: CASSAETTGDYGYTF. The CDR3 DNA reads TGTGCCAGCAGCGCGGAGACAACAGGGGACTATGGCTACACCTTC.

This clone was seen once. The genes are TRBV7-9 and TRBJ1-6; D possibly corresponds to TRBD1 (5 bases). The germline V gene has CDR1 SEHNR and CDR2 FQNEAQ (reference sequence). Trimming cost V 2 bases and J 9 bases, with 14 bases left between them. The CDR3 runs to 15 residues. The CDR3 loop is CASSLTAEGSSPLHF. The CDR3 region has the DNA TGTGCCAGCAGCTTAACCGCGGAGGGGAGTTCACCCCTCCACTTT.

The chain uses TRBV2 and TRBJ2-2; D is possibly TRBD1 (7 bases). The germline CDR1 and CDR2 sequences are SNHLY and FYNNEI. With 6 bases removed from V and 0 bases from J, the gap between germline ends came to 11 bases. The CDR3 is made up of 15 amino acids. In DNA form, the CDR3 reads TGTGCCAGCAGGGGCGGGACAGCGAACACCGGGGAGCTGTTTTTT. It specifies CASRGGTANTGELFF. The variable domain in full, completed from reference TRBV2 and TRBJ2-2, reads EPEVTQTPSHQVTQMGQEVILRCVPISNHLYFYWYRQILGQKVEFLVSFYNNEISEKSEIFDDQFSVERPDGSNFTLKIRSTKLEDSAMYFCASRGGTANTGELFFGEGSRLTVL.

CDR3 sequence reads: CASNSRDRTNYGYTF. CDR3 nucleotides: TGTGCCAGTAATTCAAGGGACAGGACTAACTATGGCTACACCTTC. J is TRBJ1-2 and V is TRBV19; TRBD1 matches at 8 bases. V shed 7 bases and J 0 bases; nucleotides not matched to a gene: 7. CDR3 length: 15 amino acids. CDR1 is LNHDA and CDR2 is SQIVND in the germline V gene (reference sequence).

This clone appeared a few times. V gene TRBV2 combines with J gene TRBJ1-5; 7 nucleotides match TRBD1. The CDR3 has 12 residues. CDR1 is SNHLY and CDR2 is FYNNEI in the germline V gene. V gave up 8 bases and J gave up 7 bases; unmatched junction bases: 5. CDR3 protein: CASRNRGQPQHF. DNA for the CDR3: TGTGCCAGCCGAAACAGGGGCCAGCCCCAGCATTTT.

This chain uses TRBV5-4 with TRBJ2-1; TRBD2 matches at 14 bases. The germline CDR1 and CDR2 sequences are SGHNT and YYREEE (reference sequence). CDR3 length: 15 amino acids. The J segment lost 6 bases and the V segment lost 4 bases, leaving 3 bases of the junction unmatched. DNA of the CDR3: TGTGCCAGCAGCCTGGGGACTAGCGGGAGCAATGAGCAGTTCTTC. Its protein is CASSLGTSGSNEQFF.

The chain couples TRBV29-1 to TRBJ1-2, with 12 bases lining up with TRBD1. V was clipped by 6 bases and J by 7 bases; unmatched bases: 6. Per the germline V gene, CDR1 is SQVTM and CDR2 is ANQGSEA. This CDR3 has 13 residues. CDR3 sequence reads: CSVIGTGGSGYTF. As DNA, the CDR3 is TGCAGCGTGATTGGGACAGGGGGCAGTGGCTACACCTTC.